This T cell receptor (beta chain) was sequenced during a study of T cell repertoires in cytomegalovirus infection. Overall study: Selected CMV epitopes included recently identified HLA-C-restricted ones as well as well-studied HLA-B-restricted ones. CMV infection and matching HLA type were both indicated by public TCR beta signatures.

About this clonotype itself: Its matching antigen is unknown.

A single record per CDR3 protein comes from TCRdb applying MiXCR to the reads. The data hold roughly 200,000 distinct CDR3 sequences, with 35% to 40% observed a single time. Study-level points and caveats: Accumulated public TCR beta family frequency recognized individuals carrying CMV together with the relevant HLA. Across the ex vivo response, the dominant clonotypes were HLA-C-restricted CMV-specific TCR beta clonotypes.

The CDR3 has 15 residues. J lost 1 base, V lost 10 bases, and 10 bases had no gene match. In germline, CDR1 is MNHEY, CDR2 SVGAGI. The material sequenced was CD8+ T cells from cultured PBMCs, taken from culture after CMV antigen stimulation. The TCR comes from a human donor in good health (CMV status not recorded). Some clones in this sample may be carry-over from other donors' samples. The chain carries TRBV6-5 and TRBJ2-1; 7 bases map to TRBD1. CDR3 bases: TGTGCCACCAACGGACAGGTTGGATCCTACAATGAGCAGTTCTTC. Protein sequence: CATNGQVGSYNEQFF.